This is a list of T cell receptor beta chains from one sample in a study of blood T cell repertoires in COVID-19. Sequencing was performed with immunoSEQ multiplex PCR; in TCRdb, only in-frame clones are kept and a portion is missing. The data hold around 470,000 clones, with 89% observed a single time. Specimen: peripheral blood. The receptors originated from a man aged 18 to 29 with COVID-19, enrolled during active disease. Both conserved end residues are trimmed from each CDR3. Fields, in order: V gene, CDR3 length, CDR3 protein.

TRBV6-2/TRBV6-3,14,ASSYIQTDRPPEAF
TRBV2,11,ARQGASNYGYT
TRBV25-1,13,ASSDQDRRTGELF
TRBV6-4,12,AKGTGATNEKLF
TRBV19,13,ASSSGETSTDTQY
TRBV4-1,12,ASRPPFGGHEQY
TRBV5-4,12,ASSLTGINTEAF
TRBV6-1,13,ASSEMRGGNQPQH
TRBV5-1,15,ASSMGLAGSRAGELF
TRBV6-2/TRBV6-3,12,ASSLSATNEKLF
TRBV15,12,ATSREQFPTEAF
TRBV2,10,ASTGQSYEQY
TRBV9,12,ASSVRTNTDTQY
TRBV29-1,10,SVQTERFEAF
TRBV5-1,11,ASRILHLVEAF
TRBV12-2,11,ASRLGGQGEAF
TRBV7-8,16,ASSLGRGRGGNYNEQF
TRBV30,13,AWSVLWGPNSPLH
TRBV5-6,13,ASSRRRSPTDTQY
TRBV9,9,ASSMSGRYT
TRBV6-6,13,ASSPRTTPSYEQY
TRBV10-3,12,AAGGHLSGNTIY
TRBV7-9,11,ASSVQENTEAF
TRBV5-1,12,ASSLDGLSTEAF
TRBV6-6,15,ASSRTSSRLGSYEQY
TRBV5-5,14,ASSLAARGRDYGYT
TRBV19,13,ASSSGSRQADTQY
TRBV29-1,12,SVRSGIRRDEQY
TRBV5-1,12,ASSTGLFTDTQY
TRBV7-8,13,ASSGRTSGIETQY
TRBV5-4,14,ASSLVAAPNTGELF
TRBV5-6,14,ASSSLAGGSTDTQY
TRBV20-1,13,SASVRLAGTYEQY
TRBV12-3/TRBV12-4,11,ASSFGAPGKLF
TRBV29-1,13,SVITGGAFQETQY
TRBV7-8,12,ASSLEGGDQPQH
TRBV18,13,ASSLLEANTGELF
TRBV11-3,11,ASSLTGNTEAF
TRBV24-1,14,ATNDGSQAGANVLT
TRBV11-3,12,ASSLDGQYNEQF
TRBV7-9,13,ASSLFGGPQETQY
TRBV18,11,ASSPGERYGYT
TRBV19,14,ASNRLAGGLAGELF
TRBV19,14,ATSRGKRSSYNEQF
TRBV5-4,12,ASSSGSDKNIQY
TRBV7-9,13,ASSLGVTGANVLT
TRBV30,11,AWRAAVTGELF
TRBV5-1,14,ASSLDGRVSYNEQF
TRBV18,11,ASSPSGSYEQY
TRBV9,14,ASSVSGGLARNEQF
TRBV24-1,9,ATSDFHEAF
TRBV2,12,ASKPSASTYEQY
TRBV10-2,12,ASSPGTAFNEQF
TRBV2,12,ASSKRTATYGYT
TRBV2,11,ASSADRNSPLH